This T cell receptor beta chain comes out of a study of spatial heterogeneity in lung cancer. General study findings and limits: The appearance of ubiquitous expanded tumor TCRs in blood was greater at resection than follow-up.

As to time point: sample taken at primary tumor resection. From tumor, nontumor lung or frozen PBMC, whole RNA was taken unsorted for sequencing. The V and J ends lost 7 bases and 1 base respectively, with 16 bases between them. Germline-derived CDR1 and CDR2 are MNHEY and SVGEGT. This CDR3 region has 16 residues. This clonotype has ten or more counts. As yet, its antigen is unknown. Within a library made for alpha chains, this beta chain is off target, and its count is uninformative. Individual TCR cDNA molecules each bore their own unique molecular identifier. TCRdb reprocessed the 5' RACE reads with MiXCR, giving one entry per CDR3 protein. The sample yields around 11,000 distinct CDR3 sequences, around 6.5% seen once.

The clonotype comes from a male donor with early-stage non-small cell lung cancer. This chain connects TRBV6-2 or TRBV6-3 to TRBJ2-2, with D possibly matching TRBD1 (5 bases). The sequenced sample was PBMCs, obtained at surgery. The CDR3 nucleotides are TGTGCCAGCATCCCCGACAGCTTCTTGAACACCGGGGAGCTGTTTTTT. This encodes CASIPDSFLNTGELFF.